Shown below are 3 T cell receptor beta chains from a single sample sequenced in a study of shared clonotypes between healthy human individuals. Profiled with immunoSEQ multiplex PCR; TCRdb holds only in-frame clones, not every one. The table includes around 200,000 clones, approximately 62% detected once. The sequenced sample consisted of memory CD4+ T cells sorted from blood. The sample's subset: CD45RA-negative fraction. Receptor source: a man aged 25 to 40 in good health.

This rearrangement joins TRBV5-4 to TRBJ2-2, with D hard to call. The ends were cut back, 4 bases at V and 4 bases at J, with 14 bases in the middle. The CDR3 runs 15 residues. Germline V gene lookup returns CDR1 SGHNT and CDR2 YYREEE (reference sequence). CDR3 DNA sequence: TGTGCCAGCAGCCGGTGGCAGTCGGGCACCGGGGAGCTGTTTTTT. Translation gives CASSRWQSGTGELFF.

The V and J genes are TRBV6-6 and TRBJ2-5; 10 nucleotides align to TRBD2. This CDR3 has 14 amino acids. The junction had 8 bases not matched to a gene; V was cut back by 6 bases and J by 7 bases. Looked up from germline, CDR1 is MNHNY and CDR2 is SVGAGI (reference sequence). CDR3 amino acids: CASRLTSGIGTQYF. In DNA form, the CDR3 reads TGTGCCAGCAGATTAACTAGCGGGATAGGGACCCAGTACTTC.

The V gene is TRBV5-1, the J gene TRBJ2-5; no clear D. The germline V and J ends were trimmed by 0 bases and 7 bases, with 13 bases remaining between them. The V gene's germline CDR1 is SGHRS and CDR2 YFSETQ. The CDR3 spans 14 residues. CDR3 protein: CASSLDPILGTQYF. In DNA form, the CDR3 reads TGCGCCAGCAGCTTGGACCCGATATTGGGGACCCAGTACTTC.